These T cell receptor beta chains were read from a single sample in a study of regulatory T cells in long-lasting Graves disease. TCRdb independently ran MiXCR on the multiplex PCR reads; one entry per CDR3 protein. The repertoire holds 400,000 to 550,000 distinct CDR3 sequences, with about 15% as singletons. This same sample was also part of a study on T cells in Graves' hyperthyroidism and ophthalmopathy.

This material consisted of peripheral blood mononuclear cells (PBMCs), taken at new diagnosis, from a patient treated with antithyroid drugs. The receptor source for this set is a woman in her 30s with Graves disease. CDR3s include the opening cysteine and the closing phenylalanine or tryptophan. D genes are given only for firm matches. Some rows have no size entry. The others give once, few or many, or a class for an expanded clone.

CASSFQGSTGTQYF	TGTGCCAGCAGCTTTCAAGGAAGCACAGGTACGCAGTATTTT	-	-	TRBV7-9	TRBJ2-3	14
CASSLERASGNTIYF	TGTGCCAGCAGCCTAGAAAGGGCCTCTGGAAACACCATATATTTT	-	-	TRBV3-1	TRBJ1-3	15
CASSSWTASSYNEQFF	TGTGCCAGCAGCTCTTGGACAGCAAGCTCCTACAATGAGCAGTTCTTC	many	-	TRBV11-2	TRBJ2-1	16
CASSQEAGLEKLFF	TGCGCCAGCAGCCAAGAGGCAGGGTTGGAAAAACTGTTTTTT	few	-	TRBV4-1	TRBJ1-4	14
CASSHPAPGLAGPYEQYF	TGTGCCAGCAGCCATCCAGCTCCGGGACTAGCGGGACCTTACGAGCAGTACTTC	many	TRBD2	TRBV3-1	TRBJ2-7	18
CASSPGAFF	TGTGCCAGCAGCCCGGGGGCTTTCTTT	many	-	TRBV7-8	TRBJ1-1	9
CASSLAPSKTTPYEQYF	TGCGCCAGCAGCTTGGCCCCAAGCAAGACTACCCCCTACGAGCAGTACTTC	many	-	TRBV5-1	TRBJ2-7	17
CASSPRGQGARNPEQFF	TGTGCCAGTAGCCCCCGGGGACAGGGGGCGCGTAATCCTGAGCAGTTCTTC	few	TRBD1	TRBV19	TRBJ2-1	17
CASSPGLAENPNEQFF	TGTGCCAGCTCACCGGGACTAGCGGAAAACCCCAATGAGCAGTTCTTC	many	TRBD2	TRBV18	TRBJ2-1	16
CSASKLAGVDEQFF	TGCAGTGCTAGTAAACTAGCGGGAGTGGATGAGCAGTTCTTC	-	TRBD2	TRBV20-1	TRBJ2-1	14
CASSPPGQRSGANVLTF	TGTGCCAGCTCACCACCCGGGCAGCGCTCTGGGGCCAACGTCCTGACTTTC	few	-	TRBV18	TRBJ2-6	17
CASTLRLAGVTDTQYF	TGTGCCAGCACCCTACGACTAGCAGGGGTCACAGATACGCAGTATTTT	many	-	TRBV5-4	TRBJ2-3	16
CASSRLVLNTGELFF	TGTGCCAGTAGTCGGCTAGTCCTCAACACCGGGGAGCTGTTTTTT	-	-	TRBV19	TRBJ2-2	15
CSVRYSAYSGNTIYF	TGCAGCGTTCGGTACAGTGCCTACTCTGGAAACACCATATATTTT	many	-	TRBV29-1	TRBJ1-3	15
CASSLEQGSYGYTF	TGTGCCAGCAGCTTAGAACAGGGGAGCTATGGCTACACCTTC	many	TRBD1	TRBV7-9	TRBJ1-2	14
CASSKGTSPGTQYF	TGTGCCAGCAGTAAAGGGACTAGCCCAGGGACCCAGTACTTC	-	TRBD2	TRBV6-1	TRBJ2-5	14
CASSQQTGWITEAFF	TGTGCCAGCAGCCAACAGACAGGGTGGATCACTGAAGCTTTCTTT	many	TRBD1	TRBV3-1	TRBJ1-1	15
CASSPFRDRVASYEQYF	TGTGCCAGCAGTCCATTCCGGGACAGGGTGGCAAGCTACGAGCAGTACTTC	few	TRBD1	TRBV6-1	TRBJ2-7	17
CASSTFQGLPDTQYF	TGTGCCAGTTCAACATTCCAGGGTTTACCAGATACGCAGTATTTT	-	-	TRBV27	TRBJ2-3	15
CASSTKDRDKLAKNIQYF	TGTGCCAGCAGCACCAAAGACCGGGACAAATTAGCCAAAAACATTCAGTACTTC	-	-	TRBV13	TRBJ2-4	18
CASSLRGLAGEQYF	TGTGCCAGCAGTTTAAGGGGACTAGCGGGAGAACAGTACTTC	many	TRBD2	TRBV27	TRBJ2-7	14
CASSTTLTGRKEAVSSYEQYF	TGTGCCAGCAGCACGACGTTGACAGGGAGGAAAGAAGCGGTAAGCTCCTACGAGCAGTACTTC	many	-	TRBV13	TRBJ2-7	21
CSANPRGASIDEQYF	TGCAGTGCTAACCCTCGCGGGGCCTCCATCGACGAGCAGTACTTC	many	-	TRBV20-1	TRBJ2-7	15
CASSSALGGVTQYF	TGTGCCAGCAGCTCAGCCTTAGGGGGAGTCACGCAGTATTTT	-	-	TRBV13	TRBJ2-3	14
CASSSGLAGVGSYNEQFF	TGTGCCAGCAGCTCGGGACTAGCGGGAGTCGGATCCTACAATGAGCAGTTCTTC	-	TRBD2	TRBV5-4	TRBJ2-1	18
CASNRLLSGINEQFF	TGTGCCAGCAACAGACTTCTTAGCGGGATCAATGAGCAGTTCTTC	few	TRBD2	TRBV6-4	TRBJ2-1	15
CASSLGIATYEQYF	TGCGCCAGCAGCTTGGGTATAGCGACCTACGAGCAGTACTTC	many	-	TRBV5-1	TRBJ2-7	14
CASSDTSAVNTEAFF	TGTGCCAGCAGCGATACTTCGGCGGTGAACACTGAAGCTTTCTTT	-	-	TRBV7-9	TRBJ1-1	15
CASSLDGSTEAFF	TGCGCCAGCAGCTTGGATGGGAGCACTGAAGCTTTCTTT	many	-	TRBV5-1	TRBJ1-1	13
CASRPGLPAGQETQYF	TGTGCCAGCAGACCCGGACTTCCCGCGGGCCAAGAGACCCAGTACTTC	-	-	TRBV6-1	TRBJ2-5	16
CASNRGQHYEQYF	TGTGCCAGCAACCGGGGGCAGCACTACGAGCAGTACTTC	few	-	TRBV27	TRBJ2-7	13
CASSIAGRSGGTDTQYF	TGCGCCAGCAGCATCGCAGGGAGGTCCGGCGGCACAGATACGCAGTATTTT	-	-	TRBV5-1	TRBJ2-3	17
CASSLAGPIKYEQYF	TGTGCCAGCAGTTTAGCGGGACCCATCAAGTACGAGCAGTACTTC	many	-	TRBV12-3/TRBV12-4	TRBJ2-7	15
CASSPRQGQGNQPQHF	TGTGCCAGCAGTCCTAGACAGGGGCAGGGCAATCAGCCCCAGCATTTT	few	TRBD1	TRBV28	TRBJ1-5	16
CASSFGTSGEDEQFF	TGTGCCAGCAGCTTTGGGACTAGCGGAGAGGATGAGCAGTTCTTC	few	TRBD2	TRBV7-2	TRBJ2-1	15
CASRKDRQGSGNTIYF	TGTGCCAGCAGGAAAGACAGACAGGGCTCTGGAAACACCATATATTTT	-	TRBD1	TRBV6-1	TRBJ1-3	16
CASSQDLIGEAFF	TGTGCCAGCAGCCAAGATCTGATAGGTGAAGCTTTCTTT	many	-	TRBV3-1	TRBJ1-1	13
CASSPGLAGPFQETQYF	TGTGCCAGCAGCCCGGGACTAGCGGGACCCTTCCAAGAGACCCAGTACTTC	-	TRBD2	TRBV5-6	TRBJ2-5	17
CSVGGQTSLFNEQFF	TGCAGCGTGGGGGGACAGACGAGTTTGTTCAATGAGCAGTTCTTC	-	-	TRBV29-1	TRBJ2-1	15
CSARHTRSGANVLTF	TGCAGTGCTAGGCACACCAGATCTGGGGCCAACGTCCTGACTTTC	many	-	TRBV20-1	TRBJ2-6	15
CASRTGSNQPQHF	TGTGCCAGTAGAACAGGGAGCAATCAGCCCCAGCATTTT	-	-	TRBV19	TRBJ1-5	13
CASSPAGLFTYEQYF	TGTGCCAGCAGCCCGGCGGGACTATTTACCTACGAGCAGTACTTC	many	TRBD2	TRBV7-9	TRBJ2-7	15
CASSPKRERRETQYF	TGTGCCAGCAGCCCCAAGCGGGAGAGGAGAGAGACCCAGTACTTC	many	TRBD2	TRBV7-9	TRBJ2-5	15
CASSFFSRTSNQPQHF	TGTGCCAGCAGCTTCTTCTCTAGGACTAGCAATCAGCCCCAGCATTTT	-	-	TRBV5-8	TRBJ1-5	16
CASSLARRVGGGNQPQHF	TGTGCCAGCAGCTTGGCCCGCCGTGTCGGGGGGGGCAATCAGCCCCAGCATTTT	-	-	TRBV12-3/TRBV12-4	TRBJ1-5	18
CASRSDRFSSYEQYF	TGTGCCAGCAGATCTGACAGGTTTAGCTCCTACGAGCAGTACTTC	few	-	TRBV7-8	TRBJ2-7	15